Below are 5 T cell receptor beta chains sequenced from a single sample in a study of early stage breast cancer tumors. The table came from immunoSEQ multiplex PCR; TCRdb's copy has only in-frame clones and leaves some out. The sample carries fewer than 70,000 clones, approximately 80% recorded once. Input material: blood. The receptor set was obtained from a person aged 40-50 years with breast cancer.

The CDR3, as DNA: TGTGCCAGCTGGGAGGGGTCCACAGATACGCAGTATTTT. This encodes CASWEGSTDTQYF. V gene TRBV18 combines with J gene TRBJ2-3; 7 bases are a match to TRBD2. Germline CDR1 is KGHSH and CDR2 is LQKENI. The V and J ends lost 7 bases and 2 bases, in that order; junction bases with no gene match: 3. The CDR3 spans 13 residues.

This rearrangement joins TRBV29-1 to TRBJ2-5; perhaps TRBD2 as D (5 bases). The length of the CDR3 is 14 residues. Germline CDR1 SQVTM, CDR2 ANQGSEA. Between the trimmed V and J ends, which lost 3 bases and 5 bases, there was a span of 16 bases. In DNA form, the CDR3 reads TGCAGCGTTGACTTGGGCGGCCCGGGGGAGACCCAGTACTTC. It yields the protein CSVDLGGPGETQYF.

This chain joins TRBV7-3 and TRBJ1-1; no firm D call. The V and J ends lost 6 bases and 1 base respectively, with 9 bases between them. This CDR3 has 13 residues. Germline V gene lookup returns CDR1 SGHTA and CDR2 FQGTGA. The CDR3 DNA sequence: TGTGCCAGCAGGTTTAGGGAGAACACTGAAGCTTTCTTT. Its protein is CASRFRENTEAFF.

The chain uses TRBV28 and TRBJ1-2; D is uncertain. Deletions cut 10 bases from V and 0 bases from J, with 9 bases between. Germline CDR1 MDHEN, CDR2 SYDVKM. This CDR3 spans 12 amino acids. DNA of the CDR3: TGTGCCACCGCGGACCCTAACTATGGCTACACCTTC. This codes for CATADPNYGYTF.

The J gene is TRBJ2-7, the V gene TRBV27, with TRBD2 identical over 9 bases. The V segment lost 6 bases and the J segment 1 base; nucleotides outside the gene matches: 4. This CDR3 contains 14 residues. CDR1 and CDR2 (germline): MNHEY, SMNVEV (reference sequence). CDR3 in DNA: TGTGCCAGCAGGGCGACTAGCGGATCCTACGAGCAGTACTTC. Translation: CASRATSGSYEQYF.